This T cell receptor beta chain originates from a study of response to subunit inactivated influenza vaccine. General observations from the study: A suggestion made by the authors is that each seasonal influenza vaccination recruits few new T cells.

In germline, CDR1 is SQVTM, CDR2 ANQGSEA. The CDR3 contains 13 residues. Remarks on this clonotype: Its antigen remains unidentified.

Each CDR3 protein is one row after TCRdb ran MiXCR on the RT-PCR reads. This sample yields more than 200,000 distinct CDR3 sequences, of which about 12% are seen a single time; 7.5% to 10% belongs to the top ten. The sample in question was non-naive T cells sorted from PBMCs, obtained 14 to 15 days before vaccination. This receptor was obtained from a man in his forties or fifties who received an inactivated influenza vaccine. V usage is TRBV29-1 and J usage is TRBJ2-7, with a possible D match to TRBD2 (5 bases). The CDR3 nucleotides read TGCACCCCCGGACGAGGGAGCGCCTACGAGCAGTACTTC. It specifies CTPGRGSAYEQYF.